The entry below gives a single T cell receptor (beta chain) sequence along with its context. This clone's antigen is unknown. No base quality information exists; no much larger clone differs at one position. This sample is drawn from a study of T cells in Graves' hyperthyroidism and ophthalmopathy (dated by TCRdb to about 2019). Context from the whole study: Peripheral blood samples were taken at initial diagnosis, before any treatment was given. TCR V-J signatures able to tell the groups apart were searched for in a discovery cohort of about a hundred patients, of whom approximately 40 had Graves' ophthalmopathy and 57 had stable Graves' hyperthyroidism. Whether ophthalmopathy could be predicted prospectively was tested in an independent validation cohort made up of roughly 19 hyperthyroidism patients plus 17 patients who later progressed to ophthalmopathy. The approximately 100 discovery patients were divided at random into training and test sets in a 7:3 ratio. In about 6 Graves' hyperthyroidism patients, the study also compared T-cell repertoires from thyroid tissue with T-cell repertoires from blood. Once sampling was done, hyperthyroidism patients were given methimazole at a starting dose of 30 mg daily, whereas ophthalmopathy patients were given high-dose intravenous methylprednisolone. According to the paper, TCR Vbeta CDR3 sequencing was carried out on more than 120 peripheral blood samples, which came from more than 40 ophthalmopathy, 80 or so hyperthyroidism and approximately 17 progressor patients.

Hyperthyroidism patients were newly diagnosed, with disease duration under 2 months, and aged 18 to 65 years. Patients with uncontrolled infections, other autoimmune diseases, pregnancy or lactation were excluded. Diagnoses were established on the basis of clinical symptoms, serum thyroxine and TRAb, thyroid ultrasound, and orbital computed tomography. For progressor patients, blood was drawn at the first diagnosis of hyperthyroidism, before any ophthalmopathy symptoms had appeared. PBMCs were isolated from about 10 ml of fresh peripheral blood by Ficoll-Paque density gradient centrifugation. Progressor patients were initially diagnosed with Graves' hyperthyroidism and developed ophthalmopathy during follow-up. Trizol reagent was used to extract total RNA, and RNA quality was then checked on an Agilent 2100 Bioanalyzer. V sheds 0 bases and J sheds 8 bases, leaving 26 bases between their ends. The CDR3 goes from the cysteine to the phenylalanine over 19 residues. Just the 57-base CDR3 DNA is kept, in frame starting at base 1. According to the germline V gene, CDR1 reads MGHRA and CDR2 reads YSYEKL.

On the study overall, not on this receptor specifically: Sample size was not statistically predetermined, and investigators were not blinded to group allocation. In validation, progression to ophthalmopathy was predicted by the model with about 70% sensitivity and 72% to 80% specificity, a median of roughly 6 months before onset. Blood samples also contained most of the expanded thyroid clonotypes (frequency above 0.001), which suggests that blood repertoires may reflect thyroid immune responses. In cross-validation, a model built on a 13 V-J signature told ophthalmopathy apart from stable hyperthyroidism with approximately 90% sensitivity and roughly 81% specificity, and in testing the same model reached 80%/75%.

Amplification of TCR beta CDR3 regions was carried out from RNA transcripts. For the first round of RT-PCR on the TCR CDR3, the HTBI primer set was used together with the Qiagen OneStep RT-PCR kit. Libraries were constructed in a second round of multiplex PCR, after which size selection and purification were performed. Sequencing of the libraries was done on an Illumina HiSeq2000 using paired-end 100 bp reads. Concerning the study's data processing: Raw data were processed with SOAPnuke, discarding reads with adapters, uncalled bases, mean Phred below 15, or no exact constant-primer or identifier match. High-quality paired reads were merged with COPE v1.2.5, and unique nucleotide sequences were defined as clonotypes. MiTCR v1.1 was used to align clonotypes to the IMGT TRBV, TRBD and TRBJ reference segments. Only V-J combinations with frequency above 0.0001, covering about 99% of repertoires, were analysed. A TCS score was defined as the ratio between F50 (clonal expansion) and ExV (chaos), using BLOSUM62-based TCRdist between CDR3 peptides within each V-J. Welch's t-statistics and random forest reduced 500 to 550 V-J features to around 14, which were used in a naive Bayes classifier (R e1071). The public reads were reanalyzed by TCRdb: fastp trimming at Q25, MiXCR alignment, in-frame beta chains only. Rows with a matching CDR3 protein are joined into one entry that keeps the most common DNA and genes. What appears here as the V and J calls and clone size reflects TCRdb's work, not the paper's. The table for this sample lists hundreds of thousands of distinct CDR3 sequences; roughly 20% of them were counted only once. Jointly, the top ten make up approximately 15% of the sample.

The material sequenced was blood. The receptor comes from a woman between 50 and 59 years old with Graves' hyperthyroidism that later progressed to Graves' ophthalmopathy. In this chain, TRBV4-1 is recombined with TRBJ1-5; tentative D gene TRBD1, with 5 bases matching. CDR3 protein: CASSQEEGEGVPSLEPQHF. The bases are TGCGCCAGCAGCCAAGAAGAGGGCGAAGGGGTTCCCTCTCTAGAGCCCCAGCATTTT.